This T cell receptor beta chain was sequenced during a study of Ad26.COV2.S vaccination and SARS-CoV-2 variants (dated by TCRdb to 2020 to 2023). As for the study more broadly: Donors in the vaccine arm were drawn from COV1001, a multicentre, randomized, double-blind, placebo-controlled phase I-IIa trial testing Ad26.COV2.S in healthy adults. A total of around 32 samples were included in the TCR-sequenced set, comprising some 20 Ad26.COV2.S vaccine recipients, 5 placebo recipients and 8 SARS-CoV-2 convalescent individuals. Ad26.COV2.S was administered intramuscularly at a dose of 5x10^10 or 1x10^11 viral particles, either as one shot or as two shots given 56 days apart. Trial participants were randomized into five groups of five, in which low-dose or high-dose Ad26.COV2.S was given once or twice, or placebo was given on both occasions. Blinding of investigators to trial group allocation was maintained during experiments and outcome assessment. TCRbeta repertoire sequencing served as the tool for gauging how specific and how broad the SARS-CoV-2-reactive T cell receptors were following Ad26.COV2.S vaccination. General findings and caveats noted by the study authors: The study was not powered for comparison of responses between vaccine doses or regimens. After vaccination, substantial breadth of spike-specific CD8+ and CD4+ T cell responses was reported. Higher spike-specific TCR breadth was observed in Ad26.COV2.S recipients than in placebo recipients (P = 0.0014). Non-spike TCR breadth was comparable between vaccine and placebo recipients, consistent with the vaccine containing only spike. It was noted by the authors that total T cell responses may have been underestimated by the TCR breadth and depth analyses.

The immunoSEQ Assay was used to sequence TCRbeta CDR3 regions. After extraction, genomic DNA underwent amplification by bias-controlled multiplex PCR, followed by high-throughput sequencing. The original methods were these. To quantify the absolute abundance of each unique TCRbeta CDR3 region, sequences were collapsed and filtered. Usable DNA was measured by amplifying reference genes present in all nucleated cells, and TCRbeta template counts were normalized to that usable DNA to estimate T cell fraction. Repertoire TCRs were annotated as SARS-CoV-2-specific when V gene, CDR3 amino acid sequence and J gene were exactly matched to a known reactive TCR set. The reference SARS-CoV-2 TCR set came from MIRA and was filtered for enrichment in COVID-19-positive ImmuneCODE repertoires, removing public or cross-reactive TCRs. Using the MIRA antigens, annotated TCRs were further analysed by specific ORF or by position within an ORF. Breadth was defined as annotated unique rearrangements over total unique productive rearrangements; depth was the summed frequency of those rearrangements. Two-sided Wilcoxon rank-sum tests were applied when comparing TCR breadth between groups. What TCRdb holds here is the immuneACCESS table cut down to in-frame rearrangements. Part of the clones is not present; checked against another copy, under half of the missing clones reflect an unresolved V gene, and the others are unexplained. From that table come the V and J calls and clone size; the DNA was used to work out D and trimming. Here the sample has 300,000 to 350,000 clones; around four fifths occur a single time. The top ten clonotypes cover approximately 2.2% of the sample.

A note on this clone: What antigen it recognizes has not been identified. Per-base qualities were not stored, and no clone one base away is much larger.

The germline V gene provides CDR1 MDHEN and CDR2 SYDVKM. Including the terminal cysteine and phenylalanine, the CDR3 comprises 12 residues. CDR3 DNA is the only sequence kept; it has 36 bases, read in frame from the first base. V loses 5 bases, J loses 8 bases, and the germline ends lie 10 bases apart. Explained via the paper, the treatment or condition label denotes: about 20 received Ad26.COV2.S at low or high dose, single or two shots; several received placebo; per-sample allocation not given. Repertoires of vaccine and placebo recipients were sequenced from samples taken on day 63 after the first injection. Cohort 1b enrolled roughly 25 adults aged 18-55 years at a single site in Boston, USA, between 29 July and 7 August 2020. Ad26.COV2.S consisted of a replication-incompetent adenovirus type 26 vector by which a prefusion-stabilized SARS-CoV-2 spike protein from the original Wuhan strain was expressed.

In this chain, TRBV28 is recombined with TRBJ2-1; too little of a D gene remains to name it. This clonotype originated in a person between 18 and 65 years old who received the Ad26.COV2.S COVID-19 vaccine or a placebo. The sequenced sample was peripheral blood, obtained in a trial of Ad26.COV2.S vaccine versus placebo. This receptor carries the CDR3 CASSPGRHEQFF. The DNA reads as follows: TGTGCCAGCAGTCCTGGCCGTCATGAGCAGTTCTTC. Extended through the reference TRBV28 and TRBJ2-1 proteins, this CDR3 yields the full variable domain: DVKVTQSSRYLVKRTGEKVFLECVQDMDHENMFWYRQDPGLGLRLIYFSYDVKMKEKGDIPEGYSVSREKKERFSLILESASTNQTSMYLCASSPGRHEQFFGPGTRLTVL.